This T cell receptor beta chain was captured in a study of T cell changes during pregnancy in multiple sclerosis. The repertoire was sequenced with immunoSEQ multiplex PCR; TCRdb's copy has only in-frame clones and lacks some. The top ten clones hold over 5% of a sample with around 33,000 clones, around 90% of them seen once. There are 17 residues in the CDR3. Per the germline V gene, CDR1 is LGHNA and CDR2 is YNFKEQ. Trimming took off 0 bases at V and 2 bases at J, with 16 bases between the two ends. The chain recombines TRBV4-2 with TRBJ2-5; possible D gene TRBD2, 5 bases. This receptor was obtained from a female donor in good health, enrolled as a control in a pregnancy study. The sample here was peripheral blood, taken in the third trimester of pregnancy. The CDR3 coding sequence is TGTGCCAGCAGCCAAGAGGGTAGCGTCTCTCCTCAAGAGACCCAGTACTTC. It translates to CASSQEGSVSPQETQYF.